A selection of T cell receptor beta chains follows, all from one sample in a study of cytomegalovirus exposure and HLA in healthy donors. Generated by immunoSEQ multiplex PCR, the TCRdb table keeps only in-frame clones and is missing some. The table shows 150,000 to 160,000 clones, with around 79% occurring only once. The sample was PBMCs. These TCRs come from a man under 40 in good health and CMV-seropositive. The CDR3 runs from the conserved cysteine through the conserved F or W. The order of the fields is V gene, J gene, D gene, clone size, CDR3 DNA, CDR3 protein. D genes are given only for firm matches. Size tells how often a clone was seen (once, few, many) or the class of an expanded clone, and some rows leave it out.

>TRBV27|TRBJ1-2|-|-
TGTGCCAGCAGTTTTCTAGGACAGAGGTACTATGGCTACACCTTC
CASSFLGQRYYGYTF
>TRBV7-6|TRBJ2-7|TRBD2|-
TGTGCCAGCAGCCCTTTACTAGCGGGGAGCTTGGAGTACTTC
CASSPLLAGSLEYF
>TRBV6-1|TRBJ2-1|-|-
TGTGCCAGCAGTGAATCGGTCGGGATGAGCTCCTACAATGAGCAGTTCTTC
CASSESVGMSSYNEQFF
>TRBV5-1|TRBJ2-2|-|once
TGCGCCAGCAGCTTGGGGCAGGGTGACACCGGGGAGCTGTTTTTT
CASSLGQGDTGELFF
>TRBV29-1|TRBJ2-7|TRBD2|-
TGCAGCGTGGACAGCGGGGGACGGGAGCAGTACTTC
CSVDSGGREQYF
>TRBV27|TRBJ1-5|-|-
TGTGCCAGCGGCGGAGTTAGCAATCAGCCCCAGCATTTT
CASGGVSNQPQHF
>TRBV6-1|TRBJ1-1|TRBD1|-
TGTGCCAGCAGGTCAATAACAGGGGGCACTGAAGCTTTCTTT
CASRSITGGTEAFF
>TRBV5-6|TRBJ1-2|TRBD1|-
TGTGCCAGCAGCTCCCCCGGACAGGGACCTGGTGGCTACACCTTC
CASSSPGQGPGGYTF
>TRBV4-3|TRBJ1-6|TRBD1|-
TGCGCCAGCAGCCAAGATTGGGGACAGGGGAATTCACCCCTCCACTTT
CASSQDWGQGNSPLHF
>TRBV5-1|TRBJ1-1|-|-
TGCGCCAGCAGCTTGGATCGGGGGGCAAACACTGAAGCTTTCTTT
CASSLDRGANTEAFF
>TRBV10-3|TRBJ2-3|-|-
TGTGCCATCAGCGAGACTGTAGATACGCAGTATTTT
CAISETVDTQYF
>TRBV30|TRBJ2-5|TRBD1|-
TGTGCCTGGAGCCGACAGGGAGAGACCCAGTACTTC
CAWSRQGETQYF
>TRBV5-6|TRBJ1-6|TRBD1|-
TGTGCCAGCAGCCGTTGGACAGGTACTTATTCACCCCTCCACTTT
CASSRWTGTYSPLHF
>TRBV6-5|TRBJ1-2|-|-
TGTGCCAGCAGTCAGGACACCCCCGTGGGTGGCTACACCTTC
CASSQDTPVGGYTF
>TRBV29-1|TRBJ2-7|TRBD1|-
TGCAGCGTTACAGGGGCCATCTCCTACGAGCAGTACTTC
CSVTGAISYEQYF
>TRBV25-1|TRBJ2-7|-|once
TGTGCCAGCAGTGCGTCCACAGGACCAGGGTACTTC
CASSASTGPGYF
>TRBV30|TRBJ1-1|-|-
TGTGCCTGGAGTGCTATGAGGTGGAGCACTGAAGCTTTCTTT
CAWSAMRWSTEAFF
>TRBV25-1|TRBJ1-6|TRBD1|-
TGTGCCAGCAGTGAAAGCAAGGGACAGCTTACAAATTCACCCCTCCACTTT
CASSESKGQLTNSPLHF
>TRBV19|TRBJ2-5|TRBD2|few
TGTGCCAGTAGTCCAAGTGGACTAGCGGCCGGCCAAGAGACCCAGTACTTC
CASSPSGLAAGQETQYF
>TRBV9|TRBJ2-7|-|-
TGTGCCAGCAGCGTGGGACTGGACTCCTTCGAGCAGTACTTC
CASSVGLDSFEQYF
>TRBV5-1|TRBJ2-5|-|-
TGCGCCAGCAGCTTGGGGGGCGGGGGCGCGGAAGAGACCCAGTACTTC
CASSLGGGGAEETQYF
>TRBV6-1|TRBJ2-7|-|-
TGTGCCAGCAGTGAAGAGCTTCCCTACGAGCAGTACTTC
CASSEELPYEQYF
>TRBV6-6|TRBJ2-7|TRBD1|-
TGTGCCAGCAGAGCCGGGACAGGGCTCTACGAGCAGTACTTC
CASRAGTGLYEQYF
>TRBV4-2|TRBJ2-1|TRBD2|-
TGTGCCAGCAGCCAAGCTGCACGGGAGGGCCATTCGATGCAGTTCTTC
CASSQAAREGHSMQFF
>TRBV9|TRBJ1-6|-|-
TGTGCCAGCAGCGAACGCTGGAGCGGCTCACCCCTCCACTTT
CASSERWSGSPLHF
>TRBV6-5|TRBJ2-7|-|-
TGTGCCAGCAGTAGGGGGGGCCACGAGCAGTACTTC
CASSRGGHEQYF